This is a list of T cell receptor beta chains from one sample in a study of spatial heterogeneity in lung cancer. One entry per CDR3 protein, called by TCRdb with MiXCR from the 5' RACE reads. The sample records tens of thousands of distinct CDR3 sequences, 8% to 10% being singletons. This material consisted of PBMCs, taken at follow-up. The receptor set was obtained from a male donor with early-stage non-small cell lung cancer. Each CDR3 is given with its conserved first and last residue. A D gene is named only where the DNA matches it firmly. Not every row has a clone size; where given, it reads once, few, many or a size class.

>TRBJ1-1|many|TRBV6-5|TRBD1
TGTGCCAGCAGTTACTGGACAGGGGGTGGTGAAGCTTTCTTT
CASSYWTGGGEAFF
>TRBJ2-3|medium-sized|TRBV12-3/TRBV12-4|-
TGTGCCAGCACTCCTGCGAGGACAGAGAGCACAGATACGCAGTATTTT
CASTPARTESTDTQYF
>TRBJ1-6|few|TRBV9|-
TGTGCCAGCAGCGTAGAGACTAATTCACCCCTCCACTTT
CASSVETNSPLHF
>TRBJ1-6|few|TRBV28|TRBD1
TGTGCCAGCAGTCTCGGACAGGGGGGTCCACCCCTCCACTTT
CASSLGQGGPPLHF
>TRBJ2-7|-|TRBV20-1|-
TGCAGTGCCCTTACCGGGGGGCTCTCCTACGAGCAGTACTTC
CSALTGGLSYEQYF
>TRBJ2-3|few|TRBV28|-
TGTGCCAGCTACCAGCGCAGGGGTATCGGCACAGATACGCAGTATTTT
CASYQRRGIGTDTQYF
>TRBJ2-7|few|TRBV28|-
TGTGCCAGCAGTCTCCCCGGGACGGGGACCTACGAGCAGTACTTC
CASSLPGTGTYEQYF
>TRBJ2-3|-|TRBV28|-
TGTGCCAGCAGTTTCCAAGAGCCAGGGACAGATACGCAGTATTTT
CASSFQEPGTDTQYF
>TRBJ2-3|many|TRBV27|-
TGTGCCAGCAGTTCCAACACAGGGATTAGCACAGATACGCAGTATTTT
CASSSNTGISTDTQYF
>TRBJ1-3|many|TRBV6-6|-
TGTGCCAGCAAGGGCAGCTCCTCTGGAAACACCATATATTTT
CASKGSSSGNTIYF
>TRBJ2-2|few|TRBV20-1|-
TGCAGTGCTAGAGATCATGGGGGATCGAACACCGGGGAGCTGTTTTTT
CSARDHGGSNTGELFF
>TRBJ1-1|-|TRBV11-2|-
TGTGCCAGCAGCATACAGGTGAACACTGAAGCTTTCTTT
CASSIQVNTEAFF
>TRBJ2-7|many|TRBV2|-
TGTGCCATCGCGGGACTTCAGGGCCCCTACGAGCAGTACTTC
CAIAGLQGPYEQYF
>TRBJ1-5|-|TRBV7-2|-
TGTGCCAGCAGCTTAGCACACAGGACTAATCAGCCCCAGCATTTT
CASSLAHRTNQPQHF
>TRBJ2-5|many|TRBV28|-
TGTGCCAGCAGTTTACGTGACAGGGAGACCCAGTACTTC
CASSLRDRETQYF
>TRBJ1-1|-|TRBV20-1|-
TGCAGTGCTAGAGATCGTAGGGGGAACACTGAAGCTTTCTTT
CSARDRRGNTEAFF
>TRBJ1-1|once|TRBV6-5|TRBD1
TGTGCCAGCAGTTCCTACAGGGGAGGAGCTTTCTTT
CASSSYRGGAFF
>TRBJ2-2|-|TRBV4-1|-
TGCGCCAGCAGCCAAGATCTCCATTCCACCGGGGAGCTGTTTTTT
CASSQDLHSTGELFF
>TRBJ2-3|many|TRBV4-3|TRBD1
TGCGCCAGCAGCCACAGGGACAGGGGTGAAGATACGCAGTATTTT
CASSHRDRGEDTQYF
>TRBJ1-2|-|TRBV20-1|TRBD1
TGCAGTGCTAGAGGCGATCAGGGGGGCGGGTATGGCTACACCTTC
CSARGDQGGGYGYTF
>TRBJ2-3|few|TRBV29-1|TRBD1
TGCAGCGGGGGACAGTGGGGGAATACGCAGTATTTT
CSGGQWGNTQYF
>TRBJ2-3|-|TRBV20-1|TRBD1
TGCAGTGCTAGCCCCGGGACAGGGATTACGGGAGGCACAGATACGCAGTATTTT
CSASPGTGITGGTDTQYF
>TRBJ2-7|many|TRBV18|TRBD1
TGTGCCAGCTCACCACCGGGGACAGGGAGTCTATACGAGCAGTACTTC
CASSPPGTGSLYEQYF
>TRBJ1-1|-|TRBV20-1|-
TGCAGTGCTAGTGGCCTACGGGGATACACTGAAGCTTTCTTT
CSASGLRGYTEAFF
>TRBJ2-1|few|TRBV5-1|TRBD1
TGCGCCAGCAGCACCCGGGACAGGGAGAATGAGCAGTTCTTC
CASSTRDRENEQFF
>TRBJ1-6|many|TRBV27|-
TGTGCCAGCAGTTTAGAGAGGGGTTCACCCCTCCACTTT
CASSLERGSPLHF
>TRBJ1-5|many|TRBV28|-
TGTGCCAGCAGTTTATCACCGTTCCAGCCCCAGCATTTT
CASSLSPFQPQHF
>TRBJ1-5|few|TRBV20-1|-
TGCAGTGCTAGCGGGGGGGGACAGCCCCAGCATTTT
CSASGGGQPQHF
>TRBJ2-1|-|TRBV12-3/TRBV12-4|TRBD1
TGTGCCAGCAGTCCCTTGACAGGGGGTGAAATATTTGTAGACAATGAGCAGTTCTTC
CASSPLTGGEIFVDNEQFF
>TRBJ1-1|few|TRBV10-3|-
TGTGCCATCAGTGAGTCAACAGGGTTAACTGAAGCTTTCTTT
CAISESTGLTEAFF
>TRBJ2-7|few|TRBV9|TRBD2
TGTGCCAGCAGCCCAGGACTAGCGGGGCTTGAGCAGTACTTC
CASSPGLAGLEQYF
>TRBJ2-1|few|TRBV4-2|TRBD2
TGTGCCAGCAGCCAAGATCCACTCATTACTAGCGGGGGGGCCGCTGAGCAGTTCTTC
CASSQDPLITSGGAAEQFF
>TRBJ1-5|few|TRBV2|TRBD1
TGTGCCAGTACCGGACAGGGACCCTATCAGCCCCAGCATTTT
CASTGQGPYQPQHF
>TRBJ1-6|few|TRBV19|-
TGTGCCACCACGGGGGGGCTAGGAAATTCACCCCTCCACTTT
CATTGGLGNSPLHF
>TRBJ2-7|few|TRBV29-1|-
TGCAGCGTTGAACCGCGGGCAGGGATCGAGCAGTACTTC
CSVEPRAGIEQYF
>TRBJ2-5|many|TRBV28|TRBD2
TGTGCCAGCAGCCCCGGGGGAGGGGCGTCGACCCAGTACTTC
CASSPGGGASTQYF
>TRBJ2-7|-|TRBV5-6|TRBD1
TGTGCCAGCAGCCGCGGGACAGGGATCCCCTCGTACTTC
CASSRGTGIPSYF
>TRBJ1-1|-|TRBV7-2|-
TGTGCCAGCAGCTTATTACGGCAGGGTGAAGCTTTCTTT
CASSLLRQGEAFF
>TRBJ2-3|many|TRBV10-3|-
TGTGCCATCAGTGAGTCGACTCCAGGTAGAATATCAGATACGCAGTATTTT
CAISESTPGRISDTQYF
>TRBJ2-5|-|TRBV4-1|TRBD2
TGCGCCAGCAGCCCCCGGGAGTCTAGCGGGGATGGGGAGACCCAGTACTTC
CASSPRESSGDGETQYF
>TRBJ1-6|many|TRBV27|TRBD1
TGTGCCAGCAGTCTCTACCGGGACAGGGGTTACAATTCACCCCTCCACTTT
CASSLYRDRGYNSPLHF
>TRBJ1-6|many|TRBV15|-
TGTGCCACCAGCAGACCCGGCGTGAGGTCACCCCTCCACTTT
CATSRPGVRSPLHF
>TRBJ2-7|many|TRBV28|-
TGTGCCAGCAGCCATCCGGCGACCTACGAGCAGTACTTC
CASSHPATYEQYF
>TRBJ1-3|many|TRBV7-6|-
TGTGCCAGCAGCCAAACACAACTGAGCTCTGGAAACACCATATATTTT
CASSQTQLSSGNTIYF
>TRBJ1-5|many|TRBV5-1|TRBD1
TGCGCCAGCAGCTTACAGGGGGCTGATCAGCCCCAGCATTTT
CASSLQGADQPQHF
>TRBJ2-5|-|TRBV12-3/TRBV12-4|TRBD2
TGTGCCAGCAGACTTGGGACTAGCGGGGGGAAGACCCAGTACTTC
CASRLGTSGGKTQYF
>TRBJ1-2|many|TRBV7-2|-
TGTGCCAGCAGCCCTGTTGGGCAGTCCTACTATGGCTACACCTTC
CASSPVGQSYYGYTF
>TRBJ1-1|-|TRBV7-8|TRBD1
TGTGCCAGCAGCTTACACCCGGGACAGACGGAAGCTTTCTTT
CASSLHPGQTEAFF
>TRBJ2-5|-|TRBV2|-
TGTGCCAGCAGTCTGGGTCTTCAAGAGACCCAGTACTTC
CASSLGLQETQYF
>TRBJ1-4|many|TRBV6-1|-
TGTGCCAGCAGTGAAAAGAGACACACTGAAAAACTGTTTTTT
CASSEKRHTEKLFF
>TRBJ1-5|many|TRBV10-3|-
TGTGCCATCAGTCCAGGGGCCGACGGGAATCAGCCCCAGCATTTT
CAISPGADGNQPQHF
>TRBJ2-7|few|TRBV6-1|-
TGTGCCAGCAGTGAAGCTAGCGCCGAGCAGTACTTC
CASSEASAEQYF
>TRBJ2-7|few|TRBV5-5|TRBD1
TGTGCCAGCAGCAACGACAGGGCGTCCTACGAGCAGTACTTC
CASSNDRASYEQYF
>TRBJ2-5|many|TRBV5-1|TRBD1
TGCGCCAGCACCGGACAGGTACAAGAGACCCAGTACTTC
CASTGQVQETQYF
>TRBJ2-3|many|TRBV18|-
TGTGCCAGCTCACCAGCCCCCCGCACAGATACGCAGTATTTT
CASSPAPRTDTQYF